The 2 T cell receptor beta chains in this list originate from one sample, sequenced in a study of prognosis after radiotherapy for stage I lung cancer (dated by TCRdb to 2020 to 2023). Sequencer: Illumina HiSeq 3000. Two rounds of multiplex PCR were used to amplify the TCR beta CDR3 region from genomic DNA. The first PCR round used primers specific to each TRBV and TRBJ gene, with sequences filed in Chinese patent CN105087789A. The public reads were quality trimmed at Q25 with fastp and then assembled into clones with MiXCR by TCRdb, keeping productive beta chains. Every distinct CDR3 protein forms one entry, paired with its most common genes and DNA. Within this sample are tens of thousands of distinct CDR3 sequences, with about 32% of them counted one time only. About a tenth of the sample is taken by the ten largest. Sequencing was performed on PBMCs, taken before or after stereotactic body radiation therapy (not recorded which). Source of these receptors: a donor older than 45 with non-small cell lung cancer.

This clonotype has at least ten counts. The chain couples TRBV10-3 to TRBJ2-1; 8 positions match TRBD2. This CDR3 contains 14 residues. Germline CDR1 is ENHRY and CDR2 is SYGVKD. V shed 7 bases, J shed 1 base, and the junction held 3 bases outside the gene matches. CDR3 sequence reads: CAIKASGSYNEQFF. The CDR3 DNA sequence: TGTGCCATCAAGGCTAGCGGGTCCTACAATGAGCAGTTCTTC.

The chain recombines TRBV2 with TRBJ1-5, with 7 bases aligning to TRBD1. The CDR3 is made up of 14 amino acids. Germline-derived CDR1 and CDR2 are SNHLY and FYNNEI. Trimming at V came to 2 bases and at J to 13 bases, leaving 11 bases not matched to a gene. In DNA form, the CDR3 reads TGTGCCAGCAGTGAAAGACAGGGCAATCAGGCACAGCATTTT. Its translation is CASSERQGNQAQHF.